The clone carrying this T cell receptor (beta chain) was counted only a few times. Antigen specificity is unknown. The data derive from a study of esophageal squamous cell carcinoma under preoperative chemotherapy. Broader study findings: Peripheral T cells migrating into the tumor appeared to partly supply post-treatment tumor-infiltrating lymphocytes.

TCRdb re-derived calls from the PCR reads in MiXCR, one entry per CDR3 protein. The sample has more than 15,000 distinct CDR3 sequences, around half seen once; the top ten hold approximately 28%. The germline gives CDR1 MNHNS, CDR2 SASEGT. The CDR3 loop spans 13 amino acids. V lost 4 bases and J lost 6; bases outside the gene matches: 4. Time point described: before preoperative PTX-NDP chemotherapy. Preoperative chemotherapy with paclitaxel-nedaplatin was given to patients before surgery. The gene calls are TRBV6-1 and TRBJ2-3; 7 bases line up with TRBD2. The receptor was isolated from a human donor with esophageal squamous cell carcinoma. The donor label of this sample is uncertain. This specimen was taken from a patient given preoperative chemotherapy. Written as DNA, the CDR3 is TGTGCCAGCAGTGTTAGGGAGGGGGATACGCAGTATTTT. Protein sequence: CASSVREGDTQYF.